This T cell receptor (beta chain) comes out of a study of shared clonotypes between healthy human individuals (dated by TCRdb to about 2020). In terms of the full investigation: Two women and a few men aged 18 to 49 years were included in the cohort. To estimate repertoire size and how much clonotypes are shared between individuals, the study performed deep sequencing of blood TCR repertoires from 4 to 6 healthy adults. Leukapheresis yielded between about 0.9 and 10 billion PBMCs per donor. To increase sequencing depth and limit assay-specific biases, TCR repertoire library preparation and sequencing were carried out by different laboratories using diverse techniques. For each donor, CD4 naive and CD4 memory were each given three plates, CD8 naive was given two plates, and CD8 memory was given one plate.

The CDR3 numbers 10 residues from cysteine through phenylalanine. The sequence is cut down to CDR3 DNA, 30 bases in frame from base 1. The V and J ends are trimmed by 8 bases and 8 bases, leaving 10 bases between them. Reading the germline V gene gives CDR1 SQVTM and CDR2 ANQGSEA. Details on this clone: Its binding antigen is unknown. Base qualities are missing; no much larger clone stands one base away.

TCR CDR3 regions were amplified from genomic DNA by multiplex PCR using the deep immunoSEQ assay. Extracted genomic DNA from each cell subset was spread evenly across all wells of several immunoSEQ 96-well plates, with each plate serving as a replicate. Each replicate PCR for sorted subsets received about 210 ng genomic DNA, equal to about 30,000 T cell genomes. Purified libraries were measured with a Qubit 3.0 fluorometer, size-checked on a Bioanalyzer 2100, and measured again with the KAPA Library Quantification kit. A separate single-read 150-cycle Illumina NextSeq 550 flow cell was used to sequence each immunoSEQ 96-well plate. In the source study's methods: Because only junctional sequences without quality scores were contained in the immunoSEQ output, filtering matching that applied to full-length reads could not be performed. Sequences were annotated with PyIR, a Python wrapper for IgBLAST v1.9, and V/J genes and CDR3 were assigned using IMGT germline references. Reads were removed for weak V/J assignments (E-value above 1e-6), missing CDR3, stop codons, out-of-frame junctions, or ambiguous translated residues. A V3J clonotype was defined by an identical inferred V gene, J gene, and CDR3 amino acid sequence. To compute the percentage overlap between repertoires, the number of shared unique clonotypes was divided by the size of the smaller repertoire. Richness of each repertoire was evaluated using RTK rarefaction, the Chao1 estimator, and Recon v2.1 estimates of unobserved clonotypes. Generation probabilities for all TCRbeta clonotypes obtained by the gDNA method from a handful of donors were computed using OLGA. TCRdb holds this immuneACCESS table with in-frame rearrangements only. Some clones are missing; in checked studies, unresolved V genes explain under half, and the rest has no known cause. V and J calls and clone size are those listed in that table; D and trimming were worked out from the DNA. This sample comprises roughly 720,000 clones, roughly 88% of them detected only once. Together, the top ten hold 34% of the sample.

The donors were healthy, HIV-negative adults who had no recently reported acute infections or vaccinations. Only Caucasian adults living in Nashville, Tennessee, USA were represented among the donors. The CD8 memory samples were a combination of magnetically selected CD45RO+ cells and CCR7-negative CD45RA+ effector memory (TemRA) cells. After blood collection by leukapheresis, PBMCs were isolated using Ficoll-Histopaque density gradient centrifugation and then cryopreserved in the vapor phase of liquid nitrogen. Analytical flow cytometry was used to check the purity and quantity of every magnetically sorted T cell population. From each sorted fraction, genomic DNA was isolated and quantified by UV absorbance on a Nanodrop 2000c. Overall study outcomes, separate from this receptor: Higher generation probabilities were observed for clonotypes shared by all four sorted-subset donors than for non-shared clonotypes. The small number of donors limited the genetic and exposure-history diversity represented. Sampling was restricted to blood, and TCR repertoires in tissues likely differ from the TCR repertoires found in blood. Rarefaction of sorted-subset datasets indicated incomplete sequencing despite the large sequencing depth. Naive subsets generally had larger estimated clonotype richness than memory subsets did. Pairwise subsampling indicated that sequencing depth was expected to affect the degree of clonotype sharing among donors. When a handful of donors were compared, the shared fraction of clonotypes was about 5% for naive CD4, 3% to 4% for naive CD8, 2.3% for memory CD4, and 0.4% for memory CD8.

The chain couples TRBV29-1 to TRBJ2-1, with the D gene call left open. The TCR was taken from a man between 18 and 29 years old in good health. Some clones in this sample may be carry-over from other donors' samples. The sample comprised memory CD8+ T cells from PBMCs. The cell subset or site label on this specimen signifies: CD45RO+ cells pooled with CCR7-negative TemRA cells. CDR3 protein: CSLWGDEQFF. The nucleotide sequence reads TGCAGCCTTTGGGGTGATGAGCAGTTCTTC.